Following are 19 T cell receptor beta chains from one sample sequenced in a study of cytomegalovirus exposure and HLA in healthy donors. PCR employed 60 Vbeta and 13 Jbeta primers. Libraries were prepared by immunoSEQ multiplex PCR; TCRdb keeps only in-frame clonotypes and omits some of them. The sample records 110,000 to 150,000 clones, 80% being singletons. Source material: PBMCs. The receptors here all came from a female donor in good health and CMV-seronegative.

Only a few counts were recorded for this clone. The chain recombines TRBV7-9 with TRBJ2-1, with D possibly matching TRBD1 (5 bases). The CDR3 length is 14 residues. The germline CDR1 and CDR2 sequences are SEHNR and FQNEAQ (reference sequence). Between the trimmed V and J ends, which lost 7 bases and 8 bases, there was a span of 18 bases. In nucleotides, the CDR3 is TGTGCCAGCAACAGAGTGGGGCAGTCGGATGAGCAGTTCTTC. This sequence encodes CASNRVGQSDEQFF.

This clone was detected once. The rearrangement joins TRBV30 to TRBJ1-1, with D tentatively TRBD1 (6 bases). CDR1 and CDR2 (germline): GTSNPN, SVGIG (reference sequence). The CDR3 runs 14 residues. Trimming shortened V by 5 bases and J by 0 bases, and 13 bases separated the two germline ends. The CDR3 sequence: CAWGTTGLNTEAFF. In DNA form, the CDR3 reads TGTGCCTGGGGCACGACAGGATTGAACACTGAAGCTTTCTTT.

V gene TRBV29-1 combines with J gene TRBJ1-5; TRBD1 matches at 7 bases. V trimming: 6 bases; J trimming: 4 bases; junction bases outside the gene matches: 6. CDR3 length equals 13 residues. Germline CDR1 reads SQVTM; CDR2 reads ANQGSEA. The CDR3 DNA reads TGCAGCGTACGACAGGGTGGAAATCAGCCCCAGCATTTT. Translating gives CSVRQGGNQPQHF.

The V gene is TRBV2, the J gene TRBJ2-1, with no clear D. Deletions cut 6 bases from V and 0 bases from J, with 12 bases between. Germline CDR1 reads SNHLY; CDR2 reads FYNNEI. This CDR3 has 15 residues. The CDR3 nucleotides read TGTGCCAGCAGGAACCTAGAAAGCTCCTACAATGAGCAGTTCTTC. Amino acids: CASRNLESSYNEQFF.

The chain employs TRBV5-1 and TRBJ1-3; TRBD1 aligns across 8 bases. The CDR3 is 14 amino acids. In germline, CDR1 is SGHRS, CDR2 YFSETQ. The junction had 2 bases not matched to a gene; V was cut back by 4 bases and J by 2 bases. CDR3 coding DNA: TGCGCCAGCAGCCCGACAGGGGCTGGAAACACCATATATTTT. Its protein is CASSPTGAGNTIYF.

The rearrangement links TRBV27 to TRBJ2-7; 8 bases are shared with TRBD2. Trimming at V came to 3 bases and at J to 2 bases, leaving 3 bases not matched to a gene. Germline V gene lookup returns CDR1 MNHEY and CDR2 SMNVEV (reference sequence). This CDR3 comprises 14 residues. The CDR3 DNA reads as TGTGCCAGCAGTTTCGTTAGCGGGACCTACGAGCAGTACTTC. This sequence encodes CASSFVSGTYEQYF.

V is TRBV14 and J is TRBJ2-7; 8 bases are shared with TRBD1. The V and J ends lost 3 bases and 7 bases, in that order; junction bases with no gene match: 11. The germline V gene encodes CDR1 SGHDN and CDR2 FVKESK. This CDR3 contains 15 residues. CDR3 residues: CASSHLTTGVGEQYF. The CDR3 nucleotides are TGTGCCAGCAGCCACCTAACGACAGGGGTGGGAGAGCAGTACTTC.

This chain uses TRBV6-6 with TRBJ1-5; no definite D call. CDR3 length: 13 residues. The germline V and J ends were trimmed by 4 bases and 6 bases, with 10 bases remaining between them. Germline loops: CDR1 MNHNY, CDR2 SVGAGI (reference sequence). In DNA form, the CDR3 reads TGTGCCAGCAGTTCGAACGCGGGTCAGCCCCAGCATTTT. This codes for CASSSNAGQPQHF.

CDR3 loop: CASSVGLAGNTGELFF. DNA for the CDR3: TGTGCCAGCAGCGTCGGACTAGCGGGGAACACCGGGGAGCTGTTTTTT. J is TRBJ2-2 and V is TRBV9; 11 nucleotides line up with TRBD2. Losses at the gene ends were 2 bases for V and 1 base for J; bases not matched to a gene: 1. CDR1 is SGDLS and CDR2 is YYNGEE in the germline V gene. The CDR3 covers 16 residues.

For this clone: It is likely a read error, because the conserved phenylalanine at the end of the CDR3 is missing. Here the CDR3 DNA reads TGTGCCAGCAGTGAATGGGACAGGGATCTCTCTGGGCCCCAGCATGTT. Translating gives CASSEWDRDLSGPQHV. The rearrangement links TRBV6-1 to TRBJ1-5; TRBD1 agrees at 9 bases. This CDR3 is 16 amino acids long. V shed 2 bases and J 9 bases; nucleotides not matched to a gene: 11. Looked up from germline, CDR1 is MNHNS and CDR2 is SASEGT.

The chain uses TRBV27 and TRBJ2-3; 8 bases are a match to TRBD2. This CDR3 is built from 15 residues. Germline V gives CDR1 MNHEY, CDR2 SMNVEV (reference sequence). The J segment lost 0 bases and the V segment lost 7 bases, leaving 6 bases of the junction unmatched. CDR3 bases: TGTGCCAGCATGGCGGGAGGTACTAGCACAGATACGCAGTATTTT. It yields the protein CASMAGGTSTDTQYF.

The CDR3 coding sequence is TGTGCCAGCACCTCGGGGGGCGGGACGCGATCCTACGAGCAGTACTTC. It codes for CASTSGGGTRSYEQYF. The gene calls are TRBV7-9 and TRBJ2-7; the D gene is possibly TRBD2 (7 bases). The germline gives CDR1 SEHNR, CDR2 FQNEAQ (reference sequence). The CDR3 runs to 16 residues. With 7 bases removed from V and 1 base from J, the gap between germline ends came to 20 bases. The complete variable domain, with remaining parts taken from reference TRBV7-9 and TRBJ2-7, reads DTGVSQNPRHKITKRGQNVTFRCDPISEHNRLYWYRQTLGQGPEFLTYFQNEAQLEKSRLLSDRFSAERPKGSFSTLEIQRTEQGDSAMYLCASTSGGGTRSYEQYFGPGTRLTVT.

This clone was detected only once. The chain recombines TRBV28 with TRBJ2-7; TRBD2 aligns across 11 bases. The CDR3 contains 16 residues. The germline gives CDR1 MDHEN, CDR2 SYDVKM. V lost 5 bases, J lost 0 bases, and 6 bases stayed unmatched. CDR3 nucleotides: TGTGCCAGCAGTCCTCTAGCGGGAGGCTTCTCCTACGAGCAGTACTTC. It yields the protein CASSPLAGGFSYEQYF.

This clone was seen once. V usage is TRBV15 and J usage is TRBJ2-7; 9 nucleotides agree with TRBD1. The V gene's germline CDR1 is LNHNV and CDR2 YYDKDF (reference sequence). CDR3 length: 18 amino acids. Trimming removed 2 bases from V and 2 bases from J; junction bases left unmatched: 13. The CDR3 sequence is CATSRKRGTGSFPYEQYF. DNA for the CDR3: TGTGCCACCAGCAGAAAACGAGGGACAGGGAGTTTTCCCTACGAGCAGTACTTC.

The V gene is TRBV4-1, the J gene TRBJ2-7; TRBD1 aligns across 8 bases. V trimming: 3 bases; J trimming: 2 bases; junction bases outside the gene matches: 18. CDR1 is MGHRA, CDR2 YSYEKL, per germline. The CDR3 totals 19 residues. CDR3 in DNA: TGCGCCAGCAGCCACCACTGGACCGGGACAGGTCAGGGTCCCTACGAGCAGTACTTC. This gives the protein CASSHHWTGTGQGPYEQYF.

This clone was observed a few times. The CDR3 loop is CASSFRAPLDTEAFF. In DNA form, the CDR3 reads TGTGCCAGCAGCTTTAGAGCGCCATTGGACACTGAAGCTTTCTTT. The rearrangement joins TRBV11-2 to TRBJ1-1; D unresolved. CDR3 length equals 15 residues. V was shortened by 3 bases and J by 3 bases, with 14 bases between the two germline ends. Germline values: CDR1 SGHAT, CDR2 FQNNGV.

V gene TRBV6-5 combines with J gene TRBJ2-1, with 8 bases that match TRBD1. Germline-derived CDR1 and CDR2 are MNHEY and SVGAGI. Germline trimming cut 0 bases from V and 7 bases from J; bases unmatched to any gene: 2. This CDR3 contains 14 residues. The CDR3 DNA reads TGTGCCAGCAGTTACTCGGGGACAGGAAATGAGCAGTTCTTC. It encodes CASSYSGTGNEQFF.

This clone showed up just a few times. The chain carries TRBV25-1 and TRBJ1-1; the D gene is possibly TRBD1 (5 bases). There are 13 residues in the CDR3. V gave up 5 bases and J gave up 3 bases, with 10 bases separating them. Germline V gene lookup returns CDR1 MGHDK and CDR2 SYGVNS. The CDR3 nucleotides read TGTGCCAGCAGTCCCGGGACTGACACTGAAGCTTTCTTT. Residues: CASSPGTDTEAFF.

The CDR3 loop is CASSLEGGDGQPQHF. For the CDR3, the DNA is TGCGCCAGCAGCTTGGAAGGGGGCGATGGTCAGCCCCAGCATTTT. The chain combines TRBV5-1 with TRBJ1-5, with TRBD1 identical over 7 bases. The V segment lost 0 bases and the J segment 6 bases; nucleotides outside the gene matches: 6. This CDR3 spans 15 amino acids. CDR1 and CDR2 from the germline V gene are SGHRS and YFSETQ.